This TCR beta chain was obtained from a study of T cell responses to AZD1222 COVID-19 vaccine. The table came from immunoSEQ multiplex PCR; TCRdb's copy has only in-frame clones and leaves some out. The table has approximately 180,000 clones, around 90% seen once. The germline gives CDR1 GTSNPN, CDR2 SVGIG (reference sequence). The CDR3 contains 11 residues. Trimming left V 1 base short and J 5 bases short, with 5 bases between. The chain links TRBV30 to TRBJ2-5; D gene unclear. The sequence came from an adult who received the MenACWY meningococcal vaccine as a control. The specimen comprised peripheral blood, sampled 28 days after the second dose of the MenACWY control vaccine. In DNA, the CDR3 is TGTGCCTGGAGTGGTGGGGAGACCCAGTACTTC. Residues: CAWSGGETQYF.